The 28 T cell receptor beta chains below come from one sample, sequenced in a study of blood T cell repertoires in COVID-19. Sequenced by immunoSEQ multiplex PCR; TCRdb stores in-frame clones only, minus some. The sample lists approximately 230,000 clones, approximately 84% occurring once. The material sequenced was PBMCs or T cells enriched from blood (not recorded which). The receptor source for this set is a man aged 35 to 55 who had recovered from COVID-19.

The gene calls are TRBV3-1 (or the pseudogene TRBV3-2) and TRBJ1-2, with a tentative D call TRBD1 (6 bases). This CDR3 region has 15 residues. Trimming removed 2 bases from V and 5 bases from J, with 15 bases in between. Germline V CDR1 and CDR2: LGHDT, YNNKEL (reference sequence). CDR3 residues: CASSQRGGVGYGYTF. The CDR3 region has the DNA TGTGCCAGCAGCCAAAGAGGGGGAGTGGGGTATGGCTACACCTTC.

CDR3 in DNA: TGTGCCAGCAGCTCCCAAAGTGGGGGGTCTGGAAACACCATATATTTT. It yields the protein CASSSQSGGSGNTIYF. V gene TRBV9 combines with J gene TRBJ1-3; D perhaps matches TRBD1 (5 bases). Trimming took off 4 bases at V and 1 base at J, with 15 bases between the two ends. In germline, CDR1 is SGDLS, CDR2 YYNGEE. This CDR3 region has 16 residues.

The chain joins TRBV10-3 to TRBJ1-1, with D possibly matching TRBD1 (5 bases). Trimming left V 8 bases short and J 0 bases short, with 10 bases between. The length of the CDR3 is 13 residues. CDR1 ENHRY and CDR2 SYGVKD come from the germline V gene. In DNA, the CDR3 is TGTGCCATCCGACAGCTCATGAACACTGAAGCTTTCTTT. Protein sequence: CAIRQLMNTEAFF.

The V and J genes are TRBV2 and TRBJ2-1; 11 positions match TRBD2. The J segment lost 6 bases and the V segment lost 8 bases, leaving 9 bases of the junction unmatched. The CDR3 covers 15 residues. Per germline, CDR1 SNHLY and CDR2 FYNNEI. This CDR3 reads CASFTSGGWVNEQFF. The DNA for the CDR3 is TGTGCCAGCTTCACTAGCGGGGGATGGGTCAATGAGCAGTTCTTC.

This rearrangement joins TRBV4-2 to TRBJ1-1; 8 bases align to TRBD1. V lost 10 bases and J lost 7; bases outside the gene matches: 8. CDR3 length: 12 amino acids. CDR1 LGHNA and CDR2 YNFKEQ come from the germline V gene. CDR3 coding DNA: TGTGCCACCTCCGGGACAGGTTATGAAGCTTTCTTT. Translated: CATSGTGYEAFF.

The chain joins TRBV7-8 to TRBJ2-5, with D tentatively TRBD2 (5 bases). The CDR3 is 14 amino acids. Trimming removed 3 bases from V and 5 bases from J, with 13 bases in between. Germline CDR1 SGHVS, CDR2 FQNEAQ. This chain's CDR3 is CASSFSGSGETQYF. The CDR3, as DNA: TGTGCCAGCAGCTTCTCGGGGTCGGGGGAGACCCAGTACTTC. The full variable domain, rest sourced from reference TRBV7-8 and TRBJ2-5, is GAGVSQSPRYKVAKRGQDVALRCDPISGHVSLFWYQQALGQGPEFLTYFQNEAQLDKSGLPSDRFFAERPEGSVSTLKIQRTQQEDSAVYLCASSFSGSGETQYFGPGTRLLVL.

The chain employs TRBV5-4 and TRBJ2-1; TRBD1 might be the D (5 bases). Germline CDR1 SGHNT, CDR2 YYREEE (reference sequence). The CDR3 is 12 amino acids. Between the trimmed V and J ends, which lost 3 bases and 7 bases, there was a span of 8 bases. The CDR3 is CASSSRENEQFF. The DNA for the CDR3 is TGTGCCAGCAGCTCCAGGGAAAATGAGCAGTTCTTC.

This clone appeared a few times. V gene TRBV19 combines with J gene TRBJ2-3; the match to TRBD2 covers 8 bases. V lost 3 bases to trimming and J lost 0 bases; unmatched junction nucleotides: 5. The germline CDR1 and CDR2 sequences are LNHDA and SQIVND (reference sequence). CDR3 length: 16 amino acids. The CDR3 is CASSITGGPSTDTQYF. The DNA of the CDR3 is TGTGCCAGTAGTATCACGGGGGGGCCTAGCACAGATACGCAGTATTTT.

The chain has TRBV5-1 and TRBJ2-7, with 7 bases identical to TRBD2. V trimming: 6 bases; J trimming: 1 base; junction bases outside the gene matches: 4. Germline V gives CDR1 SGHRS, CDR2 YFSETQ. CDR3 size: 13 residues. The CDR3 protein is CASTGLGSYEQYF. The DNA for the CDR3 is TGCGCCAGCACCGGACTAGGGTCCTACGAGCAGTACTTC.

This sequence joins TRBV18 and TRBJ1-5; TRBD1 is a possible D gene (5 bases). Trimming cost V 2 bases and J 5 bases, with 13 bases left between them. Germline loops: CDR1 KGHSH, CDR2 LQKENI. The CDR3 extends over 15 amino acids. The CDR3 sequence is CASSPGRGAYQPQHF. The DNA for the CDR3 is TGTGCCAGCTCACCAGGGAGGGGCGCCTATCAGCCCCAGCATTTT.

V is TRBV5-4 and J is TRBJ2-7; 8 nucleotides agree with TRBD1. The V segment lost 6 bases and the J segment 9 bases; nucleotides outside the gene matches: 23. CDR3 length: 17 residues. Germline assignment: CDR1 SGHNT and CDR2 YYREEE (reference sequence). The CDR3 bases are TGTGCCAGCACCGAAAGGGGGGTTCCGACAGGGGTGAGGCGGCAGTACTTC. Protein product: CASTERGVPTGVRRQYF.

This CDR3 reads CASSLFGTRNGGELFF. CDR3 in DNA: TGTGCCAGCAGTTTATTTGGGACTAGAAATGGCGGGGAGCTGTTTTTT. The V gene is TRBV28, the J gene TRBJ2-2, with 8 nucleotides matching TRBD2. Germline CDR1 is MDHEN and CDR2 is SYDVKM. The CDR3 consists of 16 residues. V shed 1 base and J 7 bases; nucleotides not matched to a gene: 8. The full variable domain, in which reference TRBV28 and TRBJ2-2 provide the parts outside the CDR3, is DVKVTQSSRYLVKRTGEKVFLECVQDMDHENMFWYRQDPGLGLRLIYFSYDVKMKEKGDIPEGYSVSREKKERFSLILESASTNQTSMYLCASSLFGTRNGGELFFGEGSRLTVL.

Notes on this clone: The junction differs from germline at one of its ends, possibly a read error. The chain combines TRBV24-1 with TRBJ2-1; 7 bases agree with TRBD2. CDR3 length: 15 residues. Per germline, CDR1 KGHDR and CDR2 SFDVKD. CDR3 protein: CATSGTGLVSDEQFF. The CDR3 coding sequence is TGTGCCACAAGTGGTACAGGACTAGTAAGTGATGAGCAGTTCTTC.

In nucleotides, the CDR3 is TGTGCCACCAGTGATTTTGGAGGGGAAGACTATGGCTACACCTTC. Residues: CATSDFGGEDYGYTF. This chain links TRBV24-1 with TRBJ1-2; the D gene is possibly TRBD1 (5 bases). CDR1 is KGHDR, CDR2 SFDVKD, per germline. With 1 base removed from V and 3 bases from J, the gap between germline ends came to 11 bases. The CDR3 consists of 15 residues.

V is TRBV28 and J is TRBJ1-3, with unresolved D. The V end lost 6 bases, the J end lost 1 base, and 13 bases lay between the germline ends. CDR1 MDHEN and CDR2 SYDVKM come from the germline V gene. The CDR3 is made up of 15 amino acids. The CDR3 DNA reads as TGTGCCAGCAGGCCAGGTTGGACTTCTGGAAACACCATATATTTT. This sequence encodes CASRPGWTSGNTIYF.

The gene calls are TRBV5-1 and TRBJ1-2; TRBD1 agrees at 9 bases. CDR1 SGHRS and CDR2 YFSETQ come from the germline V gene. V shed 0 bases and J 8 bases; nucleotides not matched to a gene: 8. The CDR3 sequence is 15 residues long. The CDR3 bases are TGCGCCAGCAGCTTGGGTGGACAGGGGTTGTTCGGCTACACCTTC. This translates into CASSLGGQGLFGYTF. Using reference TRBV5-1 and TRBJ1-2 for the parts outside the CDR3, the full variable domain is KAGVTQTPRYLIKTRGQQVTLSCSPISGHRSVSWYQQTPGQGLQFLFEYFSETQRNKGNFPGRFSGRQFSNSRSEMNVSTLELGDSALYLCASSLGGQGLFGYTFGSGTRLTVV.

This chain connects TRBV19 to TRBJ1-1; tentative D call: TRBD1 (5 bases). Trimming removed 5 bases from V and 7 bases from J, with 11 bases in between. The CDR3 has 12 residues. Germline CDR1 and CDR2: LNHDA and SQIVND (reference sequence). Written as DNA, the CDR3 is TGTGCCAGTAGTGCCCAGGGCGTTGAAGCTTTCTTT. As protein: CASSAQGVEAFF.

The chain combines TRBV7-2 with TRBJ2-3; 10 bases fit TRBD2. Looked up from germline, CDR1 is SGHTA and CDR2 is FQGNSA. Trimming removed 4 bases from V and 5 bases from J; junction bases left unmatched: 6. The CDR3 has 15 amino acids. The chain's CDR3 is CASSWQRGGGDTQYF. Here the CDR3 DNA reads TGTGCCAGCAGCTGGCAGCGGGGGGGAGGAGATACGCAGTATTTT.

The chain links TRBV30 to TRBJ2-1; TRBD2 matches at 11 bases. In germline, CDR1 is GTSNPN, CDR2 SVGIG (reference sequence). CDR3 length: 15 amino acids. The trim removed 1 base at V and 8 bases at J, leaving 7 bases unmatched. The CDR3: CAWSGLAGGLYEQFF. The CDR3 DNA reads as TGTGCCTGGAGTGGGTTAGCGGGGGGGCTCTATGAGCAGTTCTTC.

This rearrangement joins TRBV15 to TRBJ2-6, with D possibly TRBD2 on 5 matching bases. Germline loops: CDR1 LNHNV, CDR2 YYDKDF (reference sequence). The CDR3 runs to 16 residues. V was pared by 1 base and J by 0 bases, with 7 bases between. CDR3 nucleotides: TGTGCCACCAGCAGAGGGACTGACTCTGGGGCCAACGTCCTGACTTTC. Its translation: CATSRGTDSGANVLTF.

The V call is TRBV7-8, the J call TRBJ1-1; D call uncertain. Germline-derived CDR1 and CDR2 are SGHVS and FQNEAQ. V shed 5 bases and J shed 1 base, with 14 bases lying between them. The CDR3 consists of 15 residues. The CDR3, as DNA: TGTGCCAGCAGCCTAGGGCGGGTAGGGAACACTGAAGCTTTCTTT. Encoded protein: CASSLGRVGNTEAFF.

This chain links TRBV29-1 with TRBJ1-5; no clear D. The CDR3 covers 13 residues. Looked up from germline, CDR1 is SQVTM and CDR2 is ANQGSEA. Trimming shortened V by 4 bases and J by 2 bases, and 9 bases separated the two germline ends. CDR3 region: CSVGFGGNQPQHF. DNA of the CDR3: TGCAGCGTTGGATTCGGGGGCAATCAGCCCCAGCATTTT.

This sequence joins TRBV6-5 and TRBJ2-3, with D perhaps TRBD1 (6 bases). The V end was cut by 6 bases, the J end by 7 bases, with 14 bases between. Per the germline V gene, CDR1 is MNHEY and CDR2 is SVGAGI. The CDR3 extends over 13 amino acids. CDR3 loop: CASRDSGQNTQYF. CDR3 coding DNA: TGTGCCAGCAGAGACTCGGGACAAAATACGCAGTATTTT.

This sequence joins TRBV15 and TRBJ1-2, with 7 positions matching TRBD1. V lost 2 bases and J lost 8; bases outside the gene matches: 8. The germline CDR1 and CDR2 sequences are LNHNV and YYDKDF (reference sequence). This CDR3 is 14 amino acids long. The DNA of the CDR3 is TGTGCCACCAGCAGACTTCTAGGGGGCGTCGGCTACACCTTC. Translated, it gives CATSRLLGGVGYTF.

This CDR3 is CATSGPGAGEQYF. The CDR3 region has the DNA TGTGCCACCAGTGGTCCAGGGGCAGGCGAGCAGTACTTC. This sequence joins TRBV24-1 and TRBJ2-7; D perhaps matches TRBD1 (6 bases). V shed 5 bases and J shed 6 bases, with 13 bases lying between them. The germline CDR1 and CDR2 sequences are KGHDR and SFDVKD. CDR3 size: 13 residues.

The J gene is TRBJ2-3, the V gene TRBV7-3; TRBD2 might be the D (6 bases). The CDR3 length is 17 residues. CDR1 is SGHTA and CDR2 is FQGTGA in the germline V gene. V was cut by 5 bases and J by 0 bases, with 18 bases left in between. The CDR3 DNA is TGTGCCAGCAGCCCCCGTCTCGGGGGAACTAGCACAGATACGCAGTATTTT. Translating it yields CASSPRLGGTSTDTQYF.

The CDR3 nucleotides are TGTGCCAGCAGTTTAGGGGCCTTGGGAAACACCATATATTTT. Protein sequence: CASSLGALGNTIYF. The genes are TRBV28 and TRBJ1-3, with D possibly matching TRBD1 (5 bases). The CDR3 covers 14 residues. Germline lookup yields CDR1 MDHEN and CDR2 SYDVKM. V lost 2 bases and J 4 bases, leaving 9 bases between the germline ends.

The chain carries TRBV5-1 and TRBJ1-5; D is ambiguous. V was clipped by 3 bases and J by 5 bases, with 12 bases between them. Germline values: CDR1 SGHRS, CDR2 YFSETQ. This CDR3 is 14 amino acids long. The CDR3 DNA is TGCGCCAGCAGCTCCTTTCCCACAGATCAGCCCCAGCATTTT. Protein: CASSSFPTDQPQHF.